The clone carrying this TCR beta chain was seen only a few times. Antigen specificity is unknown. The repertoire was sequenced with immunoSEQ multiplex PCR; TCRdb's copy has only in-frame clones and lacks some. The repertoire has fewer than 70,000 clones, about 80% of them found once; the top ten carry around 15%. J lost 4 bases, V lost 2 bases, and 3 bases had no gene match. This CDR3 has 16 amino acids. The germline V gene encodes CDR1 LNHNV and CDR2 YYDKDF (reference sequence). These data belong to a study of T cell responses to AZD1222 COVID-19 vaccine. Study findings and constraints: Close to half of spike-specific TCRs reportedly recognize unmutated variant regions. Donors were mostly white British, more females; clonal diversity possibly underestimated.

This chain joins TRBV15 and TRBJ2-1, with 12 bases that match TRBD2. The source is an adult who received the AZD1222 COVID-19 vaccine. The sample in question was peripheral blood, obtained 28 days after the second AZD1222 dose. In DNA, the CDR3 is TGTGCCACCAGCAGACGGACTAGCGGGGCGTACAATGAGCAGTTCTTC. Its translation: CATSRRTSGAYNEQFF.